This TCR beta chain was identified during a study of CD8 T cells in Susac syndrome. This clonotype is a singleton in its sample. CDR3 size: 12 residues. J was trimmed by 7 bases and V by 3 bases; bases with no gene match: 0. The germline gives CDR1 MNHEY, CDR2 SMNVEV (reference sequence). Reverse transcription of about 0.45 to 1 ug RNA was carried out with random hexamers. An immunoSEQ multiplex PCR amplified TCR beta CDR3 over 54 Vbeta and 13 Jbeta. TCRdb re-derived calls from the immunoSEQ multiplex PCR reads in MiXCR, one entry per CDR3 protein. The sample includes around 170,000 distinct CDR3 sequences, around 95% seen only once; the top ten take 0.15% to 0.2%. CD8+ and CD4+ T cells from blood underwent TCR beta sequencing, which was carried out in a high-throughput format.

The material sequenced was CD8+ T cells from PBMCs. The source is a human donor with multiple sclerosis. This chain links TRBV27 with TRBJ2-1; 7 bases align to TRBD2. The CDR3 here is CASSFSGNEQFF. Here the CDR3 DNA reads TGTGCCAGCAGTTTTAGCGGGAATGAGCAGTTCTTC.